The 8 T cell receptor beta chains given below trace back to one sample, sequenced in a study of T-cell reconstitution after alpha-beta-depleted transplantation in children. The authors prepared the TCRbeta library with unique molecular identifiers. One entry per CDR3 protein, called by TCRdb with MiXCR from the PCR reads. This repertoire shows about 360,000 distinct CDR3 sequences, roughly 13% found once; its top ten account for around 4.5%. Material: PBMCs, obtained from the stem cell graft. The receptors derive from a human donor who donated a stem cell graft to a child with Fanconi anemia.

This clonotype was found many times. The chain links TRBV6-2 or TRBV6-3 to TRBJ2-7; D is unclear. Trimming took off 2 bases at V and 2 bases at J, with 7 bases between the two ends. Germline CDR1 is MNHEY and CDR2 is SVGEGT. This CDR3 has 13 amino acids. The CDR3 here is CASSYGETYEQYF. Written as DNA, the CDR3 is TGTGCCAGCAGTTACGGGGAAACCTACGAGCAGTACTTC.

The chain is built from TRBV9 and TRBJ2-1; tentatively, D is TRBD2 (6 bases). Between the trimmed V and J ends, which lost 3 bases and 1 base, there was a span of 11 bases. The length of the CDR3 is 15 residues. CDR1 and CDR2 (germline): SGDLS, YYNGEE. The DNA for the CDR3 is TGTGCCAGCAGCGAAGGCGGGGAGTCCTACAATGAGCAGTTCTTC. Translation gives CASSEGGESYNEQFF.

This clonotype was detected only a few times. The CDR3 bases are TGCGCCAGCAGCTTATCCGGGACAGCGGAGGAGTATGGCTACACCTTC. It translates to CASSLSGTAEEYGYTF. The V call is TRBV5-1, the J call TRBJ1-2; 7 bases are shared with TRBD1. J was trimmed by 5 bases and V by 2 bases; bases with no gene match: 12. Germline V lookup: CDR1 SGHRS, CDR2 YFSETQ. The CDR3 sequence is 16 residues long.

The rearrangement joins TRBV20-1 to TRBJ2-1; D remains ambiguous. Germline V gene lookup returns CDR1 DFQATT and CDR2 SNEGSKA (reference sequence). This CDR3 region has 13 residues. Trimming pared 7 bases from V and 2 bases from J, leaving 12 bases between. This CDR3 is CSGTPDTYNEQFF. The CDR3 DNA is TGCAGTGGGACCCCTGACACCTACAATGAGCAGTTCTTC.

This clonotype was counted many times. The chain links TRBV18 to TRBJ2-1; a weak D match, TRBD2 (6 bases). CDR1 is KGHSH, CDR2 LQKENI, per germline. V was trimmed by 4 bases and J by 5 bases, leaving 12 bases between them. This CDR3 contains 14 residues. The CDR3 region is CASSRRDLDNEQFF. In DNA form, the CDR3 reads TGTGCCAGCTCACGTCGGGACTTAGACAATGAGCAGTTCTTC.

V and J are TRBV12-3 or TRBV12-4 and TRBJ1-2; D is perhaps TRBD1 (6 bases). V dropped 4 bases and J dropped 8 bases, with 17 bases sitting between them. The CDR3 loop spans 14 amino acids. This CDR3 is CASSSTGKGPGYTF. CDR3 coding DNA: TGTGCCAGCAGTTCTACAGGGAAGGGCCCCGGCTACACCTTC.

This chain's CDR3 is CASSPGTILNTDTQYF. CDR3 sequence (DNA): TGTGCCAGCAGCCCAGGGACCATTTTAAACACAGATACGCAGTATTTT. The V call is TRBV9, the J call TRBJ2-3; D might be TRBD1 or TRBD2, each matching 5 bases. Deletions cut 4 bases from V and 2 bases from J, with 17 bases between. Germline V CDR1 and CDR2: SGDLS, YYNGEE. The CDR3 is made up of 16 amino acids. The entire variable domain, with the rest obtained from reference TRBV9 and TRBJ2-3, is as follows: DSGVTQTPKHLITATGQRVTLRCSPRSGDLSVYWYQQSLDQGLQFLIQYYNGEERAKGNILERFSAQQFPDLHSELNLSSLELGDSALYFCASSPGTILNTDTQYFGPGTRLTVL.

V and J are TRBV6-1 and TRBJ2-2; D assignment may be TRBD1 or TRBD2 (5 bases each). Germline CDR1 is MNHNS and CDR2 is SASEGT. The CDR3 spans 14 residues. V shed 7 bases and J shed 3 bases, with 12 bases lying between them. The CDR3 DNA sequence: TGTGCCAGCATCTCCCGGGGCCACACCGGGGAGCTGTTTTTT. Translating gives CASISRGHTGELFF.